The 25 T cell receptor beta chains in this list originate from one sample, sequenced in a study of blood T cell repertoires in COVID-19. TCRdb keeps only in-frame clones here, not all; method: immunoSEQ multiplex PCR. The sample has about 110,000 clones, 70% to 90% seen once; the top ten hold over 2%. Sequenced material: peripheral blood. The receptors come from a human donor in a cohort sampled during active COVID-19.

V usage is TRBV5-1 and J usage is TRBJ2-5; 13 bases match TRBD2. Trimming removed 1 base from V and 2 bases from J; junction bases left unmatched: 8. The CDR3 consists of 18 residues. CDR1 is SGHRS, CDR2 YFSETQ, per germline. Written as DNA, the CDR3 is TGCGCCAGCAGCTTGTTACCATTACTAGCGGGGGGGCAAGAGACCCAGTACTTC. Amino acid sequence: CASSLLPLLAGGQETQYF.

The V gene is TRBV4-1, the J gene TRBJ1-3; tentative D call: TRBD1 (5 bases). Trimming took 2 bases from V and 0 from J, leaving 17 bases between them. This CDR3 has 18 amino acids. Per the germline V gene, CDR1 is MGHRA and CDR2 is YSYEKL. CDR3 protein: CASSQQSRVSLSGNTIYF. In DNA form, the CDR3 reads TGCGCCAGCAGCCAACAAAGCAGGGTATCCCTCTCTGGAAACACCATATATTTT.

The chain is built from TRBV7-9 and TRBJ1-1, with D perhaps matching TRBD1 (5 bases). Germline V gene lookup returns CDR1 SEHNR and CDR2 FQNEAQ (reference sequence). Trimming cost V 1 base and J 1 base, with 7 bases left between them. The CDR3 covers 14 residues. This CDR3 reads CASSLDRSNTEAFF. For the CDR3, the DNA is TGTGCCAGCAGCTTAGACAGGTCGAACACTGAAGCTTTCTTT.

The rearrangement links TRBV27 to TRBJ2-7, with D tentatively TRBD2 (6 bases). V shed 8 bases and J shed 2 bases, with 13 bases lying between them. This CDR3 has 13 residues. CDR1 is MNHEY, CDR2 SMNVEV, per germline (reference sequence). The DNA for the CDR3 is TGTGCCAGCCGGGTTAGCGGCACCTACGAGCAGTACTTC. Translating gives CASRVSGTYEQYF.

The rearrangement links TRBV5-1 to TRBJ2-3, with D perhaps TRBD1 (7 bases). The CDR3 sequence is 14 residues long. V shed 3 bases and J shed 6 bases, with 14 bases lying between them. CDR1 and CDR2 from the germline V gene are SGHRS and YFSETQ. CDR3 coding DNA: TGCGCCAGCAGCTCGCAGGGGGGCCCGGATACGCAGTATTTT. Its protein is CASSSQGGPDTQYF.

The chain links TRBV7-9 to TRBJ1-2; D is uncertain. This CDR3 comprises 17 residues. V was clipped by 5 bases and J by 6 bases, with 25 bases between them. Germline V CDR1 and CDR2: SEHNR, FQNEAQ (reference sequence). CDR3: CASSPHEDIGLFNGYTF. CDR3 in DNA: TGTGCCAGCAGCCCCCACGAAGACATTGGGCTGTTCAATGGCTACACCTTC.

V and J are TRBV5-1 and TRBJ2-2, with no clear D. Trimming took 1 base from V and 4 from J, leaving 8 bases between them. Germline values: CDR1 SGHRS, CDR2 YFSETQ. The CDR3 extends over 14 amino acids. The DNA for the CDR3 is TGCGCCAGCAGCTTGTTCCAGGTCACCGGGGAGCTGTTTTTT. Its translation: CASSLFQVTGELFF.

The gene calls are TRBV6-5 and TRBJ2-7; D perhaps matches TRBD2 (7 bases). Germline loops: CDR1 MNHEY, CDR2 SVGAGI. This CDR3 spans 15 amino acids. The V end was cut by 5 bases, the J end by 3 bases, with 17 bases between. The CDR3 is CASSRLGGRGYEQYF. Written as DNA, the CDR3 is TGTGCCAGCAGTCGTCTCGGGGGGCGCGGCTACGAGCAGTACTTC.

The CDR3 here is CASRGQGAFPNTEAFF. In DNA, the CDR3 is TGTGCCAGCCGGGGACAGGGGGCCTTTCCGAACACTGAAGCTTTCTTT. The rearrangement joins TRBV28 to TRBJ1-1, with 12 bases fitting TRBD1. This CDR3 is built from 16 residues. Germline trimming cut 8 bases from V and 1 base from J; bases unmatched to any gene: 8. Germline lookup yields CDR1 MDHEN and CDR2 SYDVKM.

V gene TRBV5-4 combines with J gene TRBJ2-1; 7 nucleotides align to TRBD1. This CDR3 contains 15 residues. V was pared by 3 bases and J by 5 bases, with 8 bases of the junction left unmatched. CDR1 and CDR2 (germline): SGHNT, YYREEE (reference sequence). In DNA form, the CDR3 reads TGTGCCAGCAGCTCCGCCGGGACAGCTGACAATGAGCAGTTCTTC. It is translated as CASSSAGTADNEQFF. Supplemented by reference TRBV5-4 and TRBJ2-1, the full variable domain reads ETGVTQSPTHLIKTRGQQVTLRCSSQSGHNTVSWYQQALGQGPQFIFQYYREEENGRGNFPPRFSGLQFPNYSSELNVNALELDDSALYLCASSSAGTADNEQFFGPGTRLTVL.

The rearrangement links TRBV11-2 to TRBJ1-5; D is unclear. The CDR3 contains 11 residues. In germline, CDR1 is SGHAT, CDR2 FQNNGV. Trimming left V 5 bases short and J 9 bases short, with 8 bases between. The CDR3 nucleotides read TGTGCCAGCAGCGACTCGGGGCCCCAGCATTTT. Encoded protein: CASSDSGPQHF.

This clone was seen only once. The chain recombines TRBV28 with TRBJ1-2, with D perhaps matching TRBD1 (6 bases). Trimming took 4 bases from V and 4 from J, leaving 16 bases between them. The CDR3 runs 15 residues. CDR1 and CDR2 from the germline V gene are MDHEN and SYDVKM. Here the CDR3 DNA reads TGTGCCAGCAGTTGGGTTCGGGGGGCCTTCTATGGCTACACCTTC. Amino acids: CASSWVRGAFYGYTF.

The chain uses TRBV9 and TRBJ2-1; 9 nucleotides line up with TRBD2. V gave up 0 bases and J gave up 9 bases; unmatched junction bases: 7. Germline loops: CDR1 SGDLS, CDR2 YYNGEE. The CDR3 consists of 15 residues. This chain's CDR3 is CASSVAGLAFSEQFF. The CDR3 region has the DNA TGTGCCAGCAGCGTAGCGGGACTAGCATTCAGTGAGCAGTTCTTC.

The chain employs TRBV3-1 (or the pseudogene TRBV3-2) and TRBJ2-2, with a tentative D call TRBD1 (6 bases). Trimming took off 1 base at V and 9 bases at J, with 12 bases between the two ends. This CDR3 has 14 residues. The germline V gene encodes CDR1 LGHDT and CDR2 YNNKEL (reference sequence). CDR3: CASSQAGQPRELFF. CDR3 DNA: TGTGCCAGCAGCCAAGCCGGACAGCCCCGGGAGCTGTTTTTT.

The chain couples TRBV28 to TRBJ1-2, with 10 bases matching TRBD1. V trimming: 5 bases; J trimming: 6 bases; junction bases outside the gene matches: 6. Germline CDR1 reads MDHEN; CDR2 reads SYDVKM. This CDR3 comprises 14 residues. CDR3 protein: CASSPGQGSDGYTF. CDR3 DNA sequence: TGTGCCAGCAGTCCGGGACAGGGGAGTGATGGCTACACCTTC.

The chain recombines TRBV11-2 with TRBJ1-1; 7 bases line up with TRBD1. The J segment lost 1 base and the V segment lost 3 bases, leaving 2 bases of the junction unmatched. In germline, CDR1 is SGHAT, CDR2 FQNNGV. This CDR3 contains 14 residues. CDR3 region: CASSFQGGNTEAFF. In DNA, the CDR3 is TGTGCCAGCAGCTTTCAGGGGGGGAACACTGAAGCTTTCTTT.

The rearrangement links TRBV7-2 to TRBJ1-3; TRBD1 agrees at 7 bases. The CDR3 totals 17 residues. Germline-derived CDR1 and CDR2 are SGHTA and FQGNSA. The ends lost 3 bases at V and 3 bases at J; junction bases unmatched: 11. CDR3 protein: CASSFRQGGVFGNTIYF. CDR3 nucleotide sequence: TGTGCCAGCAGCTTCCGACAGGGTGGTGTCTTTGGAAACACCATATATTTT.

This clone was counted a few times. The chain links TRBV6-2 or TRBV6-3 to TRBJ1-1; 9 bases are a match to TRBD1. The ends lost 4 bases at V and 5 bases at J; junction bases unmatched: 14. This CDR3 has 17 residues. Germline CDR1 is MNHEY and CDR2 is SVGEGT. CDR3 nucleotides: TGTGCCAGCAGTTCGGCCTACGGACCGGGACAGGGAACTGAAGCTTTCTTT. Translating it yields CASSSAYGPGQGTEAFF.

The genes are TRBV5-6 and TRBJ2-5; the D gene is possibly TRBD1 (7 bases). Germline V gene sequence: CDR1 SGHDT, CDR2 YYEEEE. V dropped 4 bases and J dropped 7 bases, with 17 bases sitting between them. The length of the CDR3 is 14 residues. The CDR3 DNA sequence: TGTGCCAGCAGCCGCGGGACAGAAACGGTGACCCAGTACTTC. Its translation is CASSRGTETVTQYF.

This clone came up a few times. The chain has TRBV5-5 and TRBJ1-1; 7 nucleotides line up with TRBD1. Trimming removed 3 bases from V and 0 bases from J; junction bases left unmatched: 8. The germline V gene encodes CDR1 SGHKS and CDR2 YYEKEE (reference sequence). The CDR3 is made up of 16 amino acids. CDR3 amino acids: CASSSYPDRLNTEAFF. As DNA, the CDR3 is TGTGCCAGCAGCTCCTACCCGGACAGGTTGAACACTGAAGCTTTCTTT.

The chain links TRBV14 to TRBJ1-4, with a weak D call TRBD1 (5 bases). The germline CDR1 and CDR2 sequences are SGHDN and FVKESK. The CDR3 sequence is 15 residues long. Trimming removed 5 bases from V and 4 bases from J, with 14 bases in between. The CDR3 nucleotides read TGTGCCAGCAGCGATCGACGGACATTTAATGAAAAACTGTTTTTT. This gives the protein CASSDRRTFNEKLFF. The full variable domain, rest sourced from reference TRBV14 and TRBJ1-4, is EAGVTQFPSHSVIEKGQTVTLRCDPISGHDNLYWYRRVMGKEIKFLLHFVKESKQDESGMPNNRFLAERTGGTYSTLKVQPAELEDSGVYFCASSDRRTFNEKLFFGSGTQLSVL.

The CDR3 DNA follows: TGTGCCAGCACACGGGACAGGGGCAATCAGCCCCAGCATTTT. Amino acids: CASTRDRGNQPQHF. V and J are TRBV28 and TRBJ1-5, with 9 bases fitting TRBD1. The CDR3 is 14 amino acids. After removal of 7 bases from V and 2 bases from J, the junction contained 3 bases not matched to a gene. The V gene's germline CDR1 is MDHEN and CDR2 SYDVKM.

This clone occurred once. The J gene is TRBJ1-2, the V gene TRBV2, with 7 bases identical to TRBD1. Germline V gene sequence: CDR1 SNHLY, CDR2 FYNNEI. V lost 7 bases and J lost 7; bases outside the gene matches: 6. The CDR3 loop spans 12 amino acids. The CDR3: CASMRGLGGYTF. CDR3 bases: TGTGCCAGCATGAGGGGGCTGGGTGGCTACACCTTC.

The chain uses TRBV4-1 and TRBJ2-1, with 7 positions matching TRBD2. V was pared by 3 bases and J by 5 bases, with 4 bases of the junction left unmatched. The CDR3 has 14 residues. The germline CDR1 and CDR2 sequences are MGHRA and YSYEKL. CDR3 loop: CASSHPGLNNEQFF. CDR3 DNA sequence: TGCGCCAGCAGCCACCCGGGACTAAACAATGAGCAGTTCTTC.

J is TRBJ1-1 and V is TRBV25-1; D is unresolved. The length of the CDR3 is 15 residues. Germline V gene data show CDR1 as MGHDK and CDR2 as SYGVNS. V was trimmed by 7 bases and J by 1 base, leaving 16 bases between them. The CDR3 DNA reads TGTGCCAGCATCTCGTCGGTTTTCAAGAACACTGAAGCTTTCTTT. Its translation is CASISSVFKNTEAFF. The full variable domain, completed using reference TRBV25-1 and TRBJ1-1, is EADIYQTPRYLVIGTGKKITLECSQTMGHDKMYWYQQDPGMELHLIHYSYGVNSTEKGDLSSESTVSRIRTEHFPLTLESARPSHTSQYLCASISSVFKNTEAFFGQGTRLTVV.